One sample yielded the 20 T cell receptor beta chains listed below, sequenced in a study of cytomegalovirus exposure and HLA in healthy donors. In the PCR, 60 Vbeta and 13 Jbeta primers were used. Sequencing used immunoSEQ multiplex PCR; TCRdb keeps in-frame clones, though not all of them. This table holds about 150,000 clones, 63% found once. Sequenced sample: PBMCs. The receptor source for this set is a woman aged 55-75 years in good health and CMV-seropositive.

The chain combines TRBV7-9 with TRBJ1-1; TRBD1 matches at 7 bases. The CDR3 totals 13 residues. J lost 12 bases, V lost 5 bases, and 12 bases had no gene match. Per germline, CDR1 SEHNR and CDR2 FQNEAQ (reference sequence). The chain's CDR3 is CASSVQQGLESFF. Written as DNA, the CDR3 is TGTGCCAGCAGCGTACAACAGGGGCTGGAATCTTTCTTT.

The chain uses TRBV5-1 and TRBJ2-3, with 8 bases identical to TRBD2. The CDR3 is 16 amino acids. Germline V gives CDR1 SGHRS, CDR2 YFSETQ. J lost 2 bases, V lost 6 bases, and 11 bases had no gene match. The CDR3 DNA sequence: TGCGCCAGCACGAACGCGGGACTAGGAGTCACAGATACGCAGTATTTT. It encodes CASTNAGLGVTDTQYF.

In its sample, this clone was seen a few times. V usage is TRBV4-3 and J usage is TRBJ2-3; D remains ambiguous. The CDR3 runs 16 residues. Germline CDR1 LGHNA, CDR2 YSLEER. V was cut by 1 base and J by 2 bases, with 13 bases left in between. The CDR3 coding sequence is TGCGCCAGCAGCCAAGCTCTAGGATCCTACACAGATACGCAGTATTTT. As protein: CASSQALGSYTDTQYF.

This clone turned up a few times. V and J are TRBV6-1 and TRBJ1-2; possible D gene TRBD1, 5 bases. CDR1 is MNHNS and CDR2 is SASEGT in the germline V gene. The CDR3 sequence is 13 residues long. Trimming stripped 4 bases from V and 4 bases from J, with 10 bases between. CDR3 sequence reads: CASSVDTAYGYTF. DNA for the CDR3: TGTGCCAGCAGTGTGGACACCGCCTATGGCTACACCTTC.

The chain employs TRBV10-3 and TRBJ1-5; no definite D call. This CDR3 spans 14 amino acids. Germline values: CDR1 ENHRY, CDR2 SYGVKD. Trimming cost V 8 bases and J 0 bases, with 11 bases left between them. The CDR3 sequence: CAIAQDYSNQPQHF. The CDR3 DNA is TGTGCCATCGCTCAGGACTATAGCAATCAGCCCCAGCATTTT.

V gene TRBV19 combines with J gene TRBJ1-3; tentatively, D is TRBD1 (5 bases). The CDR3 spans 15 residues. The V gene lost 5 bases and the J gene lost 3 bases, with 14 bases spanning the gap. Germline lookup yields CDR1 LNHDA and CDR2 SQIVND (reference sequence). CDR3 nucleotides: TGTGCCAGTAGTCCCTCAGGGATCGTTGGAAACACCATATATTTT. Protein sequence: CASSPSGIVGNTIYF.

The chain employs TRBV6-1 and TRBJ2-6, with a weak D call TRBD2 (6 bases). There are 15 residues in the CDR3. The germline V and J ends were trimmed by 2 bases and 2 bases, with 7 bases remaining between them. The germline gives CDR1 MNHNS, CDR2 SASEGT. CDR3 sequence reads: CASSERETGANVLTF. CDR3 nucleotide sequence: TGTGCCAGCAGTGAACGGGAGACTGGGGCCAACGTCCTGACTTTC.

V gene TRBV25-1 combines with J gene TRBJ2-3, with D hard to call. In germline, CDR1 is MGHDK, CDR2 SYGVNS. Trimming left V 2 bases short and J 5 bases short, with 8 bases between. The CDR3 extends over 13 amino acids. CDR3 sequence (DNA): TGTGCCAGCAGTGAAAGAACCGGAGATACGCAGTATTTT. The encoded protein is CASSERTGDTQYF.

The chain is built from TRBV6-6 and TRBJ1-3; the match to TRBD1 covers 7 bases. The J segment lost 2 bases and the V segment lost 6 bases, leaving 7 bases of the junction unmatched. This CDR3 comprises 15 residues. Germline CDR1 and CDR2: MNHNY and SVGAGI (reference sequence). CDR3 in amino acids: CASSSGTAPGNTIYF. In nucleotides, the CDR3 is TGTGCCAGCAGCTCCGGGACAGCTCCTGGAAACACCATATATTTT.

The chain joins TRBV15 to TRBJ1-2; D is unresolved. Germline CDR1 LNHNV, CDR2 YYDKDF (reference sequence). The CDR3 consists of 13 residues. Trimming removed 0 bases from V and 5 bases from J, with 7 bases in between. The CDR3 spells CATSRDSVYGYTF. CDR3 sequence (DNA): TGTGCCACCAGCAGAGATTCGGTGTATGGCTACACCTTC.

The chain is built from TRBV29-1 and TRBJ2-3, with unresolved D. Looked up from germline, CDR1 is SQVTM and CDR2 is ANQGSEA. There are 13 residues in the CDR3. V was clipped by 4 bases and J by 2 bases, with 10 bases between them. The CDR3 DNA reads TGCAGCGTTGTTCGCGGCGCCACAGATACGCAGTATTTT. Amino acids: CSVVRGATDTQYF.

This clone turned up a few times. V usage is TRBV30 and J usage is TRBJ2-7; the D is unclear. The germline V gene has CDR1 GTSNPN and CDR2 SVGIG (reference sequence). Trimming shortened V by 0 bases and J by 6 bases, and 9 bases separated the two germline ends. The CDR3 contains 12 residues. For the CDR3, the DNA is TGTGCCTGGAGTGTACAGTATAGCGAGCAGTACTTC. It is translated as CAWSVQYSEQYF.

The genes are TRBV5-4 and TRBJ2-2; maybe TRBD1 (6 bases). V lost 6 bases to trimming and J lost 4 bases, with 19 bases between them. Per germline, CDR1 SGHNT and CDR2 YYREEE (reference sequence). The CDR3 extends over 16 amino acids. CDR3 amino acids: CASTREGEGSTGELFF. The CDR3 nucleotides are TGTGCCAGCACCCGAGAGGGGGAAGGGAGCACCGGGGAGCTGTTTTTT.

This chain joins TRBV4-1 and TRBJ1-5; 12 bases fit TRBD1. V trimming: 6 bases; J trimming: 1 base; junction bases outside the gene matches: 10. CDR1 MGHRA and CDR2 YSYEKL come from the germline V gene. The CDR3 has 18 residues. The CDR3 sequence is CASSPMGQGAGSNQPQHF. DNA for the CDR3: TGCGCCAGCAGTCCGATGGGACAGGGGGCGGGAAGCAATCAGCCCCAGCATTTT.

CDR3 nucleotides: TGTGCCAGCAGCGGGGGTCCTCTTAGGAGGGGACTTTATGGCTACACCTTC. It specifies CASSGGPLRRGLYGYTF. The rearrangement uses TRBV28 and TRBJ1-2; a weak D match, TRBD1 (5 bases). V lost 6 bases and J lost 5, with 25 bases in between. Germline lookup yields CDR1 MDHEN and CDR2 SYDVKM. This CDR3 contains 17 residues.

As concerns this clone: A read error may produce the germline difference seen at one junction end. The V gene is TRBV7-7, the J gene TRBJ2-3; D is possibly TRBD2 (6 bases). The V gene's germline CDR1 is SSHAT and CDR2 FNYEAQ (reference sequence). The CDR3 is made up of 12 amino acids. DNA of the CDR3: TGTGCTAGCAGCTCTGAAGCGGGTACGCAGTATTTT. Its translation: CASSSEAGTQYF.

The rearrangement uses TRBV5-4 and TRBJ2-7, with 10 bases matching TRBD1. This CDR3 region has 19 residues. Germline CDR1 is SGHNT and CDR2 is YYREEE (reference sequence). J was trimmed by 3 bases and V by 3 bases; bases with no gene match: 18. DNA of the CDR3: TGTGCCAGCAGCTCACCCCCCGGGACAGGGGACTCTTCACTCTACGAGCAGTACTTC. This translates into CASSSPPGTGDSSLYEQYF. Full variable domain (remainder filled in from reference TRBV5-4 and TRBJ2-7): ETGVTQSPTHLIKTRGQQVTLRCSSQSGHNTVSWYQQALGQGPQFIFQYYREEENGRGNFPPRFSGLQFPNYSSELNVNALELDDSALYLCASSSPPGTGDSSLYEQYFGPGTRLTVT.

In its sample, this clone was seen a few times. The chain combines TRBV4-1 with TRBJ1-5; a possible D gene is TRBD1 (5 bases). V lost 0 bases and J lost 5, with 11 bases in between. This CDR3 is built from 15 residues. CDR1 is MGHRA, CDR2 YSYEKL, per germline. CDR3 loop: CASSQDSGLDQPQHF. As DNA, the CDR3 is TGCGCCAGCAGCCAAGATTCAGGGCTAGATCAGCCCCAGCATTTT.

The chain is built from TRBV23-1 and TRBJ2-7; D remains unclear. TRBV23-1 is sorted into the ORF group, with uncertain function. The CDR3 contains 17 residues. V lost 2 bases and J lost 2, with 19 bases in between. The CDR3 DNA sequence: TGCGCCAGCAGTCAACTAAACTACCAATCCTCGACCTACGAGCAGTACTTC. Its translation is CASSQLNYQSSTYEQYF.

This clone appeared a few times. This chain links TRBV7-8 with TRBJ2-1, with 7 bases matching TRBD2. The CDR3 consists of 13 residues. Germline assignment: CDR1 SGHVS and CDR2 FQNEAQ. Losses at the gene ends were 5 bases for V and 5 bases for J; bases not matched to a gene: 3. CDR3 bases: TGTGCCAGCAGCCTCGGGACTAACAATGAGCAGTTCTTC. Translation: CASSLGTNNEQFF.